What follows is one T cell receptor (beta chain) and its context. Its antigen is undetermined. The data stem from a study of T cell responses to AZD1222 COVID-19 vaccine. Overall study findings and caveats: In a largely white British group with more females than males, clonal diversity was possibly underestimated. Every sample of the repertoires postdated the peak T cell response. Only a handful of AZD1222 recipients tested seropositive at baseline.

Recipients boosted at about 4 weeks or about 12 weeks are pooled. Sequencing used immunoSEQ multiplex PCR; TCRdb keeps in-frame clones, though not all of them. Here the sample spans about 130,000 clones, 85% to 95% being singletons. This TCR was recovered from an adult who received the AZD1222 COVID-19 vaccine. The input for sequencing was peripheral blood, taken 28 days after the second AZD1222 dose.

CDR3 residues: CASSERTGGELNTEAFF. The CDR3 DNA follows: TGTGCCAGCAGTGAACGGACAGGGGGCGAATTAAACACTGAAGCTTTCTTT. The chain couples TRBV2 to TRBJ1-1, with 11 bases that match TRBD1. After removal of 2 bases from V and 2 bases from J, the junction contained 7 bases not matched to a gene. Germline CDR1 and CDR2: SNHLY and FYNNEI. This CDR3 has 17 amino acids.